This T cell receptor (beta chain) derives from a study of cytomegalovirus exposure and HLA in healthy donors. Study-wide results and caveats: Among TCR beta chains, those listed as cytomegalovirus-associated numbered fewer than 200. Per published reports, the classifier diagnosed cytomegalovirus status with high specificity and sensitivity. Most of the CMV-associated TCR beta chains (in a later analysis) appeared to be HLA-restricted.

Note on this clone: Its antigen is not identified.

Germline CDR1 LNHNV, CDR2 YYDKDF (reference sequence). The CDR3 loop spans 16 amino acids. V dropped 0 bases and J dropped 7 bases, with 15 bases sitting between them. The PCR made use of 60 Vbeta and 13 Jbeta primers. Libraries were prepared by immunoSEQ multiplex PCR; TCRdb keeps only in-frame clonotypes and omits some of them. The table shows about 190,000 clones, with roughly 80% occurring only once. The rearrangement uses TRBV15 and TRBJ2-2; D gene uncertain. This clonotype was sampled from a woman aged 18-29 years in good health and CMV-seronegative. The sequenced material came from PBMCs. The CDR3 nucleotides are TGTGCCACCAGCAGAGATTCCAGCCGAGGTGACGGGGAGCTGTTTTTT. It codes for CATSRDSSRGDGELFF.